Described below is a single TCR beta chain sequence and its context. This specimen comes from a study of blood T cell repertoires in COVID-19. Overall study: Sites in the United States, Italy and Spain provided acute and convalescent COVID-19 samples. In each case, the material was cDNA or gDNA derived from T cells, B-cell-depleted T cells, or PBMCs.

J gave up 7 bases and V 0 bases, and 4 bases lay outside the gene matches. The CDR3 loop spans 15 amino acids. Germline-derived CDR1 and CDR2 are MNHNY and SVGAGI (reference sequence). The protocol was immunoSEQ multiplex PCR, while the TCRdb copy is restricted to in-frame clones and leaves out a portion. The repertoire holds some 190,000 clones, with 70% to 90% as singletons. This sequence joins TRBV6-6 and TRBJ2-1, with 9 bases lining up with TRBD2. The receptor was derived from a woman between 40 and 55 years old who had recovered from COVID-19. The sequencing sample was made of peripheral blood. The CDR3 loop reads CASSYSLAGMNEQFF. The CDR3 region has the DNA TGTGCCAGCAGTTACTCCCTAGCGGGAATGAATGAGCAGTTCTTC.